This is a list of T cell receptor beta chains from one sample in a study of human T cells and chemical hapten exposure. TCRdb reprocessed the RACE reads with MiXCR, giving one entry per CDR3 protein. The sample lists more than 300,000 distinct CDR3 sequences, 4.5% to 5.5% seen once, with around 2.6% in the top ten. Material: whole blood, obtained in connection with sensitization to the hapten diphenylcyclopropenone (DPC). Receptor source: a woman in her 50s with alopecia areata. Some clones in this sample may be carry-over from other donors' samples. Both conserved end residues are part of each CDR3. A D gene is named only where the DNA matches it firmly. Size values are once, few and many counts, or a class for expanded clones, and some rows have none.

CASSPGTGPRAFF	TGTGCCAGCAGCCCCGGGACGGGCCCGAGGGCTTTCTTT	NA	TRBJ1-1	NA	TRBV3-1
CASSPGLAGVGDTQYF	TGTGCCAGCAGCCCGGGACTAGCGGGAGTCGGAGATACGCAGTATTTT	TRBD2	TRBJ2-3	many	TRBV9
CASSQDGERDLTLAKNIQYF	TGTGCCAGCAGCCAAGATGGGGAGCGCGACCTCACCTTAGCCAAAAACATTCAGTACTTC	NA	TRBJ2-4	few	TRBV3-1
CASRLLGISYEQYF	TGTGCCAGCAGACTACTGGGGATCTCCTACGAGCAGTACTTC	NA	TRBJ2-7	NA	TRBV6-2/TRBV6-3
CASSQGGPEREDGWDTDTQYF	TGCGCCAGCAGCCAAGGGGGGCCAGAGCGGGAGGACGGCTGGGACACAGATACGCAGTATTTT	TRBD2	TRBJ2-3	many	TRBV4-3
CSAGHQNTEAFF	TGCAGCGCGGGACACCAGAACACTGAAGCTTTCTTT	NA	TRBJ1-1	few	TRBV29-1
CASSKKNWAGGYHEQYF	TGTGCCAGCAGCAAAAAGAATTGGGCAGGGGGCTACCACGAGCAGTACTTC	NA	TRBJ2-7	many	TRBV21-1
CACLRDPYEQYF	TGTGCCTGCCTCCGGGACCCCTACGAGCAGTACTTC	NA	TRBJ2-7	many	TRBV30
CASSLGHGGQPQHF	TGTGCCAGCAGCTTAGGCCATGGGGGGCAGCCCCAGCATTTT	NA	TRBJ1-5	few	TRBV13
CASSSVTYEQYF	TGTGCCAGCAGTTCCGTCACCTACGAGCAGTACTTC	NA	TRBJ2-7	many	TRBV28
CASSQDRTVRAGNYGYTF	TGCGCCAGCAGCCAAGATAGAACAGTTAGGGCTGGGAACTATGGCTACACCTTC	NA	TRBJ1-2	NA	TRBV4-1
CASSRTGQYGYTF	TGTGCCAGCAGCCGGACCGGACAGTACGGCTACACCTTC	NA	TRBJ1-2	NA	TRBV14
CASSQRGGTQNEQFF	TGTGCCAGCAGCCAACGAGGAGGGACCCAAAATGAGCAGTTCTTC	NA	TRBJ2-1	NA	TRBV4-2
CASSLDTGTGNTIYF	TGTGCCAGCAGCTTAGACACGGGGACTGGAAACACCATATATTTT	NA	TRBJ1-3	NA	TRBV11-2
CASTVGNGPGNEQFF	TGTGCCAGCACCGTCGGCAACGGTCCCGGGAATGAGCAGTTCTTC	NA	TRBJ2-1	NA	TRBV11-2
CSARVGGDEKLFF	TGCAGTGCTAGAGTGGGCGGGGACGAAAAACTGTTTTTT	NA	TRBJ1-4	NA	TRBV20-1
CASSQGTGSPSYEQYF	TGCGCCAGCAGCCAAGGGACCGGGAGTCCCTCCTACGAGCAGTACTTC	NA	TRBJ2-7	many	TRBV4-3
CASRETGTNTDTQYF	TGTGCCAGCAGGGAGACGGGGACGAACACAGATACGCAGTATTTT	NA	TRBJ2-3	NA	TRBV28
CASMLATGSTDTQYF	TGTGCCAGCATGCTCGCTACGGGGAGCACAGATACGCAGTATTTT	NA	TRBJ2-3	many	TRBV6-5
CASSLGQLNTEAFF	TGTGCCAGCAGCTTGGGACAGCTGAACACTGAAGCTTTCTTT	TRBD1	TRBJ1-1	many	TRBV12-3/TRBV12-4
CASSLNGRRQPQHF	TGTGCCAGCAGCTTAAATGGAAGACGGCAGCCCCAGCATTTT	NA	TRBJ1-5	NA	TRBV7-2
CASSLTSTGKYSNQPQHF	TGTGCCAGCAGTTTAACGTCGACAGGGAAGTATAGCAATCAGCCCCAGCATTTT	TRBD1	TRBJ1-5	few	TRBV12-3/TRBV12-4
CASSLAAGAADTQYF	TGTGCCAGCAGTTTAGCAGCGGGAGCGGCAGATACGCAGTATTTT	TRBD2	TRBJ2-3	NA	TRBV12-3/TRBV12-4
CASSPPRGTYNEQFF	TGTGCCAGCTCACCACCAAGGGGAACCTACAATGAGCAGTTCTTC	NA	TRBJ2-1	many	TRBV18
CASSPWEGRNEQYF	TGTGCCAGCTCACCGTGGGAGGGGCGCAACGAGCAGTACTTC	TRBD2	TRBJ2-7	NA	TRBV18
CASSIGGDTQYF	TGTGCCAGCAGCATTGGGGGAGATACGCAGTATTTT	NA	TRBJ2-3	few	TRBV7-2
CASKEGTSEQFF	TGTGCCAGCAAGGAGGGCACGAGTGAGCAGTTCTTC	NA	TRBJ2-1	many	TRBV25-1
CSAPLTGTVTEQYF	TGCAGTGCCCCTTTAACCGGGACAGTTACCGAGCAGTACTTC	TRBD1	TRBJ2-7	many	TRBV20-1
CASSERSSYEQYF	TGTGCCAGCAGTGAGCGGAGCTCCTACGAGCAGTACTTC	NA	TRBJ2-7	many	TRBV2
CASSSYRGPYNEQFF	TGTGCCAGCAGCTCATACAGGGGCCCTTACAATGAGCAGTTCTTC	TRBD1	TRBJ2-1	many	TRBV5-6
CASSQDYGGANTDTQYF	TGCGCCAGCAGCCAAGATTACGGGGGGGCAAACACAGATACGCAGTATTTT	TRBD2	TRBJ2-3	few	TRBV4-1
CASSNLETQYF	TGTGCCAGCAGCAACCTAGAGACCCAGTACTTC	NA	TRBJ2-5	few	TRBV9
CASSQVRLDSNYGYTF	TGTGCCAGCAGCCAAGTGAGATTAGACAGCAACTATGGCTACACCTTC	NA	TRBJ1-2	NA	TRBV4-2
CASNQFSGANVLTF	TGTGCCAGCAACCAGTTCTCTGGGGCCAACGTCCTGACTTTC	NA	TRBJ2-6	few	TRBV12-3/TRBV12-4
CASTRGGRQETQYF	TGCGCCAGCACCCGCGGGGGGCGCCAAGAGACCCAGTACTTC	TRBD2	TRBJ2-5	few	TRBV5-1
CSVKRRQGAGNEQFF	TGCAGCGTTAAACGACGACAGGGGGCAGGTAATGAGCAGTTCTTC	TRBD1	TRBJ2-1	NA	TRBV29-1
CASSQDSGNSLREQYF	TGCGCCAGCAGCCAAGACTCGGGCAATTCCTTGCGGGAGCAGTACTTC	NA	TRBJ2-7	many	TRBV4-1
CASSRPTGPEETQYF	TGTGCCAGCAGCCGACCGACAGGGCCTGAAGAGACCCAGTACTTC	TRBD1	TRBJ2-5	NA	TRBV12-3/TRBV12-4
CASSIDQTAFYGYTF	TGTGCCAGTAGTATAGACCAGACAGCATTCTATGGCTACACCTTC	NA	TRBJ1-2	NA	TRBV19
CASSYGQGASTEAFF	TGCGCCAGCAGCTATGGACAGGGGGCATCCACTGAAGCTTTCTTT	TRBD1	TRBJ1-1	few	TRBV5-1
CASSDDYKETQYF	TGTGCCAGCAGTGACGACTACAAAGAGACCCAGTACTTC	NA	TRBJ2-5	many	TRBV2
CASSAQGADTQYF	TGTGCCAGCAGCGCGCAGGGGGCAGATACGCAGTATTTT	TRBD1	TRBJ2-3	many	TRBV7-2
CSARDYGQGGTEAFF	TGCAGTGCTAGAGATTATGGACAGGGGGGGACTGAAGCTTTCTTT	TRBD1	TRBJ1-1	NA	TRBV20-1
CASSQDIRTATNEKLFF	TGCGCCAGCAGCCAAGATATTAGAACTGCAACTAATGAAAAACTGTTTTTT	NA	TRBJ1-4	many	TRBV4-3
CASSLFTGLAGGRSSYEQYF	TGTGCCAGCAGTTTATTCACGGGACTAGCGGGAGGCAGGAGCTCCTACGAGCAGTACTTC	TRBD2	TRBJ2-7	many	TRBV28
CASSFTDTGELFF	TGTGCCAGCAGCTTTACAGACACCGGGGAGCTGTTTTTT	NA	TRBJ2-2	many	TRBV3-1
CASARGSNQPQHF	TGTGCCAGCGCCCGGGGAAGCAATCAGCCCCAGCATTTT	NA	TRBJ1-5	few	TRBV28
CSQTQADTQYF	TGCAGCCAAACACAGGCAGATACGCAGTATTTT	NA	TRBJ2-3	many	TRBV29-1
CASSPPTGGEQYF	TGTGCCAGCAGCCCACCCACGGGCGGCGAGCAGTACTTC	NA	TRBJ2-7	many	TRBV7-9
CASPLRGRNTGELFF	TGTGCCAGCCCTTTAAGGGGGCGAAACACCGGGGAGCTGTTTTTT	TRBD1	TRBJ2-2	many	TRBV7-9
CASSPSQGMRNQPQHF	TGTGCCAGCAGTCCATCACAGGGGATGAGGAATCAGCCCCAGCATTTT	TRBD1	TRBJ1-5	many	TRBV12-3/TRBV12-4
CASSYSGTDEQFF	TGTGCCAGCAGCTATTCCGGGACGGATGAGCAGTTCTTC	NA	TRBJ2-1	many	TRBV11-2
CATLAESYEQYF	TGTGCCACCTTAGCGGAATCCTACGAGCAGTACTTC	NA	TRBJ2-7	NA	TRBV10-3
CARYEQYF	TGTGCCAGATACGAGCAGTACTTC	NA	TRBJ2-7	few	TRBV25-1
CASSEVTTTYNEQFF	TGCGCCAGCAGCGAAGTAACTACCACCTACAATGAGCAGTTCTTC	NA	TRBJ2-1	many	TRBV4-1
CSARGNRDSYEQYF	TGCAGTGCTAGAGGGAACAGAGACTCCTACGAGCAGTACTTC	NA	TRBJ2-7	many	TRBV20-1
CSAQTDSSGNTIYF	TGCAGCGCCCAGACAGATAGCTCTGGAAACACCATATATTTT	NA	TRBJ1-3	few	TRBV29-1
CASSLAASGPTSYNEQFF	TGCGCCAGCAGCTTGGCGGCTAGCGGGCCGACTTCCTACAATGAGCAGTTCTTC	TRBD2	TRBJ2-1	many	TRBV5-1
CASSHGDRGNSPLHF	TGTGCCAGCAGCCACGGGGACAGGGGTAATTCACCCCTCCACTTT	TRBD1	TRBJ1-6	many	TRBV3-1